Below, one T cell receptor (beta chain) is given with its context. Data came from immunoSEQ multiplex PCR; TCRdb stores just in-frame clones and leaves some out. The table includes 75,000 to 90,000 clones, roughly 93% detected once. This specimen comes from a study of technical replicates of blood from a handful of donors. Germline values: CDR1 SGHNT, CDR2 YYREEE (reference sequence). V lost 0 bases to trimming and J lost 0 bases, with 12 bases between them. The CDR3 is 16 amino acids. The rearrangement uses TRBV5-4 and TRBJ1-1, with a possible D match to TRBD1 (5 bases). The receptor was isolated from a human donor in good health. Sequences were obtained from T cells isolated from PBMCs. The CDR3 here is CASSLAGLQVNTEAFF. Here the CDR3 DNA reads TGTGCCAGCAGCTTGGCCGGGCTACAGGTGAACACTGAAGCTTTCTTT.